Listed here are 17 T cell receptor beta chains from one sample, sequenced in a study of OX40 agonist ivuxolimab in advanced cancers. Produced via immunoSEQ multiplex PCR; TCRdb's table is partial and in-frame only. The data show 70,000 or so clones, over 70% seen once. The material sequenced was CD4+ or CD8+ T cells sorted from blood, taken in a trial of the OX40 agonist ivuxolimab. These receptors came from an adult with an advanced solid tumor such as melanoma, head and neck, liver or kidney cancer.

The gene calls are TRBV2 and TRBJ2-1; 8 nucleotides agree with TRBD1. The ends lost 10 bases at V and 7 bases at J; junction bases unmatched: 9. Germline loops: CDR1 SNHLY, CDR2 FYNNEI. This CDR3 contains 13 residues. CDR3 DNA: TGTGCCACCGTAGACAGGGGTAGTAATGAGCAGTTCTTC. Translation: CATVDRGSNEQFF.

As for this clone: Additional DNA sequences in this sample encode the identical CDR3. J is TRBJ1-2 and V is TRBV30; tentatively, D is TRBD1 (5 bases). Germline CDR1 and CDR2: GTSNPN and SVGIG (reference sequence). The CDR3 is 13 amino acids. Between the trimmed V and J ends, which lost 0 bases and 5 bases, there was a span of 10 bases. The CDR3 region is CAWSVQVTYGYTF. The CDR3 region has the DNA TGTGCCTGGAGTGTACAGGTCACATATGGCTACACCTTC.

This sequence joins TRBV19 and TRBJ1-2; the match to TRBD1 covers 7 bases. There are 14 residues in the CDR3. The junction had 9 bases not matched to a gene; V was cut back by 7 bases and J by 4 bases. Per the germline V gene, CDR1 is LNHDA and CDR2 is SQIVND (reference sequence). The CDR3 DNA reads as TGTGCCAGTATAGACTTCGGGACAGCCTATGGCTACACCTTC. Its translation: CASIDFGTAYGYTF.

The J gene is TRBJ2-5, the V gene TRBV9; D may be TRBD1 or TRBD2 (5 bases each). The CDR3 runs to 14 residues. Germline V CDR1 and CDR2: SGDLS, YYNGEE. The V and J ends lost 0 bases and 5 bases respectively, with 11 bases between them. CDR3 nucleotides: TGTGCCAGCAGCGTAGGGGTAGGGACGGAGACCCAGTACTTC. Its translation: CASSVGVGTETQYF.

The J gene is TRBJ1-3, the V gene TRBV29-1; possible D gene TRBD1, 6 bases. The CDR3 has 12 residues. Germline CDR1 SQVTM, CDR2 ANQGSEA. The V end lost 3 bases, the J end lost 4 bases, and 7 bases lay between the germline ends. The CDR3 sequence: CSVDTGGNTIYF. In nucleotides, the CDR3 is TGCAGCGTTGACACAGGGGGAAACACCATATATTTT.

CDR3: CASRNDRNYGYTF. CDR3 sequence (DNA): TGTGCCAGCAGAAATGACCGTAACTATGGCTACACCTTC. The rearrangement joins TRBV25-1 to TRBJ1-2; unclear D gene. The V gene's germline CDR1 is MGHDK and CDR2 SYGVNS. Trimming took off 6 bases at V and 1 base at J, with 9 bases between the two ends. This CDR3 is built from 13 residues.

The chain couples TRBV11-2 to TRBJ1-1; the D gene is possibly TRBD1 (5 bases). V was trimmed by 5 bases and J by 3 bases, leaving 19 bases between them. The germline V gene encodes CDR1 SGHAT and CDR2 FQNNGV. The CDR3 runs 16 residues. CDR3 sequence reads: CASSPRQGLSDTEAFF. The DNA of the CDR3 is TGTGCCAGCAGCCCCCGTCAGGGCCTAAGCGACACTGAAGCTTTCTTT.

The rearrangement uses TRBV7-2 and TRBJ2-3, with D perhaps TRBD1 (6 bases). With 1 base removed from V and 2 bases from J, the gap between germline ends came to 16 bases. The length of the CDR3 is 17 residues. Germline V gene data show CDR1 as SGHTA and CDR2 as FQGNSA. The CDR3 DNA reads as TGTGCCAGCAGCTTAGTGGTTGGGGGCGGACTCACAGATACGCAGTATTTT. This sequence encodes CASSLVVGGGLTDTQYF.

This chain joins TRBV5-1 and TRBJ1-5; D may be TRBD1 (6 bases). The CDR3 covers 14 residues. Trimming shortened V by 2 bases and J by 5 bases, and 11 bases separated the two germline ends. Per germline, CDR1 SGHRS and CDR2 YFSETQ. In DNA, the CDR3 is TGCGCCAGCAGCTTATTACCAGGGGATCAGCCCCAGCATTTT. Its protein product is CASSLLPGDQPQHF.

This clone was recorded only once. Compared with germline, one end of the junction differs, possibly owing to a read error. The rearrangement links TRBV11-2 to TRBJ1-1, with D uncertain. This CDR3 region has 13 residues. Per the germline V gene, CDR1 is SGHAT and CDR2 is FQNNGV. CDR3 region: CASSLALNPEAFF. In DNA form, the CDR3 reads TGTGCCAGCAGCTTGGCGCTGAACCCTGAAGCTTTCTTT.

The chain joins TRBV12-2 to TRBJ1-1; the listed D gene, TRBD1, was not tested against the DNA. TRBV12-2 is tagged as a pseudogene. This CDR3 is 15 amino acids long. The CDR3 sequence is CASRLTRRGYTEAFF. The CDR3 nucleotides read TGTGCAAGTCGCTTAACCCGAAGGGGTTACACTGAAGCTTTCTTT.

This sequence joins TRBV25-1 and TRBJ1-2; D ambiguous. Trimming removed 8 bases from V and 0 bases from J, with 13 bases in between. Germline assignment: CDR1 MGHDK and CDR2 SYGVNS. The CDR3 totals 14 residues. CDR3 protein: CASSLRAANYGYTF. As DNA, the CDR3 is TGTGCCAGCTCCTTAAGGGCAGCTAACTATGGCTACACCTTC.

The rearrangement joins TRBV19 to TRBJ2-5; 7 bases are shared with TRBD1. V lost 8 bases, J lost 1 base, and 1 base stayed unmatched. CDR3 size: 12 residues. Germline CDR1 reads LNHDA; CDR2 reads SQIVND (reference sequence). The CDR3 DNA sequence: TGTGCCAGTGGGGACAGCCAAGAGACCCAGTACTTC. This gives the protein CASGDSQETQYF.

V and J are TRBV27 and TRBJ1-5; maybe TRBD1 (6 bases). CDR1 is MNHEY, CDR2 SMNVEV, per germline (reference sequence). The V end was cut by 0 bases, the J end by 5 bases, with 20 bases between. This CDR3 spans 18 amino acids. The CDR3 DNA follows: TGTGCCAGCAGTTTATCGCGGGGGGGAGGCGGGGGCCATCAGCCCCAGCATTTT. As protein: CASSLSRGGGGGHQPQHF.

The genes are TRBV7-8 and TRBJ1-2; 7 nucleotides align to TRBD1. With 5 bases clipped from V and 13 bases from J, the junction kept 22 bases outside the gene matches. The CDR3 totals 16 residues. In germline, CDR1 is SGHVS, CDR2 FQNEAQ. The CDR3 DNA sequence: TGTGCCAGCAGCCCTTACCGGATGGCAGGGGGAGTCCAGCCCACCTTC. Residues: CASSPYRMAGGVQPTF.

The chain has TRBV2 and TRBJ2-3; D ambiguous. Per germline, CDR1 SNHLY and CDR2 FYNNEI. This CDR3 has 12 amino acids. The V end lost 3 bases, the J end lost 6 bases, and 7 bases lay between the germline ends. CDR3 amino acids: CASSDPTDTQYF. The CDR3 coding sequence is TGTGCCAGCAGTGACCCCACGGATACGCAGTATTTT. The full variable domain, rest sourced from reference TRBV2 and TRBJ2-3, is EPEVTQTPSHQVTQMGQEVILRCVPISNHLYFYWYRQILGQKVEFLVSFYNNEISEKSEIFDDQFSVERPDGSNFTLKIRSTKLEDSAMYFCASSDPTDTQYFGPGTRLTVL.

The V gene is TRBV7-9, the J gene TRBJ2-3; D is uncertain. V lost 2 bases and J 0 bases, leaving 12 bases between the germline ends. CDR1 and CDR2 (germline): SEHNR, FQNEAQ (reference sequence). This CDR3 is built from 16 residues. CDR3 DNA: TGTGCCAGCAGCTTAATGCGGCAACTTAGCACAGATACGCAGTATTTT. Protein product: CASSLMRQLSTDTQYF.